Below are 17 T cell receptor beta chains sequenced from a single sample in a study of T cell clonotyping in hematopoietic cell transplantation. Here immunoSEQ multiplex PCR was the method, and the copy in TCRdb shows in-frame clones only, minus some. The sample has 60,000 to 75,000 clones, around 94% seen once; the top ten hold approximately 1.5%. The sequenced sample consisted of peripheral blood mononuclear cells. Source of these receptors: a man between 45 and 60 years old in good health. Some clones in this sample may be carry-over from other donors' samples.

The chain joins TRBV9 to TRBJ1-1; D is ambiguous. This CDR3 is built from 13 residues. V was trimmed by 3 bases and J by 1 base, leaving 7 bases between them. Germline lookup yields CDR1 SGDLS and CDR2 YYNGEE. The CDR3 DNA is TGTGCCAGCAGCGGAAGCAGGAACACTGAAGCTTTCTTT. As protein: CASSGSRNTEAFF.

The chain links TRBV13 to TRBJ1-2; D gene unclear. There are 15 residues in the CDR3. Trimming shortened V by 6 bases and J by 1 base, and 15 bases separated the two germline ends. Germline CDR1 is PRHDT and CDR2 is FYEKMQ (reference sequence). DNA for the CDR3: TGTGCCAGCAGTACAAAACGGGCCGTTAACTATGGCTACACCTTC. It yields the protein CASSTKRAVNYGYTF.

This clone was seen a single time. The chain carries TRBV27 and TRBJ2-7, with TRBD2 matching over 7 bases. The CDR3 is 13 amino acids. V lost 8 bases and J lost 3; bases outside the gene matches: 7. CDR1 MNHEY and CDR2 SMNVEV come from the germline V gene (reference sequence). The CDR3, as DNA: TGTGCCAGCTCCCGCGGGAGCAGCTACGAGCAGTACTTC. Amino acid sequence: CASSRGSSYEQYF.

J is TRBJ1-2 and V is TRBV19; D may be TRBD1 (5 bases). The CDR3 loop spans 15 amino acids. Germline V gene data show CDR1 as LNHDA and CDR2 as SQIVND (reference sequence). Trimming pared 5 bases from V and 2 bases from J, leaving 15 bases between. CDR3 DNA sequence: TGTGCCAGTAGTGGTACCGGGACGGACAACTATGGCTACACCTTC. It codes for CASSGTGTDNYGYTF.

This clone was found a few times. The J gene is TRBJ1-2, the V gene TRBV6-6; D not certain. Germline V gene lookup returns CDR1 MNHNY and CDR2 SVGAGI (reference sequence). Trimming left V 2 bases short and J 3 bases short, with 7 bases between. CDR3 length: 13 residues. This chain's CDR3 is CASSYGDHYGYTF. In nucleotides, the CDR3 is TGTGCCAGCAGTTACGGGGATCACTATGGCTACACCTTC.

This clone has a single count. The chain uses TRBV7-8 and TRBJ1-5, with TRBD1 matching over 7 bases. Germline V gene sequence: CDR1 SGHVS, CDR2 FQNEAQ. Trimming cost V 2 bases and J 5 bases; bases outside gene matches: 6. There are 15 residues in the CDR3. The CDR3, as DNA: TGTGCCAGCAGCTTATCAGCAGGGGGGTATCAGCCCCAGCATTTT. Amino acids: CASSLSAGGYQPQHF.

The chain employs TRBV10-3 and TRBJ2-6; D is undetermined. V was shortened by 6 bases and J by 4 bases, with 16 bases between the two germline ends. There are 16 residues in the CDR3. CDR1 ENHRY and CDR2 SYGVKD come from the germline V gene. The CDR3 reads CAIRPELSPGANVLTF. In DNA, the CDR3 is TGTGCCATCAGACCCGAGTTGAGTCCCGGGGCCAACGTCCTGACTTTC.

The gene calls are TRBV7-3 and TRBJ2-2; D may be TRBD1 or TRBD2 (5 bases each). The length of the CDR3 is 14 residues. The ends were cut back, 9 bases at V and 4 bases at J, with 15 bases in the middle. Per germline, CDR1 SGHTA and CDR2 FQGTGA. CDR3 loop: CARSREGPTGELFF. The DNA of the CDR3 is TGTGCCAGGAGTCGAGAGGGACCCACCGGGGAGCTGTTTTTT.

J is TRBJ1-6 and V is TRBV11-2, with TRBD1 matching over 7 bases. The CDR3 is made up of 15 amino acids. Trimming at V came to 5 bases and at J to 7 bases, leaving 8 bases not matched to a gene. CDR1 and CDR2 (germline): SGHAT, FQNNGV. The CDR3 sequence: CASSAPGQRNSPLHF. The CDR3 DNA reads as TGTGCCAGCAGCGCCCCGGGACAGCGAAATTCACCCCTCCACTTT.

This clone was observed once. The J gene is TRBJ2-3, the V gene TRBV15, with D hard to call. The V and J ends lost 0 bases and 4 bases respectively, with 8 bases between them. The CDR3 covers 14 residues. Germline assignment: CDR1 LNHNV and CDR2 YYDKDF (reference sequence). As DNA, the CDR3 is TGTGCCACCAGCAGAGATGGATTGTCAGATACGCAGTATTTT. Protein product: CATSRDGLSDTQYF.

The rearrangement uses TRBV9 and TRBJ2-3; tentatively, D is TRBD2 (5 bases). The CDR3 extends over 13 amino acids. V lost 0 bases and J lost 4, with 6 bases in between. CDR1 and CDR2 (germline): SGDLS, YYNGEE. The CDR3 region is CASSVGTPDTQYF. The CDR3 DNA sequence: TGTGCCAGCAGCGTAGGGACTCCAGATACGCAGTATTTT.

The genes are TRBV7-3 and TRBJ2-1; TRBD2 is a possible D gene (6 bases). V dropped 5 bases and J dropped 10 bases, with 21 bases sitting between them. The V gene's germline CDR1 is SGHTA and CDR2 FQGTGA. The CDR3 runs to 15 residues. The CDR3 region is CASSIGTAPLSEQFF. As DNA, the CDR3 is TGTGCCAGCAGCATCGGGACTGCCCCCCTCAGCGAGCAGTTCTTC.

The CDR3 DNA follows: TGTGCCAGCAGTTACACCCCGAACACCGGGGAGCTGTTTTTT. This encodes CASSYTPNTGELFF. The chain is built from TRBV6-5 and TRBJ2-2; D is ambiguous. This CDR3 comprises 14 residues. V shed 2 bases and J shed 0 bases, with 4 bases lying between them. CDR1 and CDR2 (germline): MNHEY, SVGAGI.

The chain employs TRBV2 and TRBJ1-1, with no clear D. The germline gives CDR1 SNHLY, CDR2 FYNNEI. The V end was cut by 6 bases, the J end by 6 bases, with 14 bases between. The CDR3 runs to 13 residues. The CDR3 sequence: CASSAGWRAEAFF. Here the CDR3 DNA reads TGTGCCAGCAGCGCCGGATGGAGGGCTGAAGCTTTCTTT. The full variable domain, in which reference TRBV2 and TRBJ1-1 provide the parts outside the CDR3, is EPEVTQTPSHQVTQMGQEVILRCVPISNHLYFYWYRQILGQKVEFLVSFYNNEISEKSEIFDDQFSVERPDGSNFTLKIRSTKLEDSAMYFCASSAGWRAEAFFGQGTRLTVV.

The genes are TRBV28 and TRBJ2-7, with 9 bases that match TRBD1. Germline loops: CDR1 MDHEN, CDR2 SYDVKM. This CDR3 is built from 15 residues. Germline trimming cut 3 bases from V and 6 bases from J; bases unmatched to any gene: 9. CDR3 nucleotides: TGTGCCAGCAGTTTGGTACAGGGGGCCTCCCGCGAGCAGTACTTC. It translates to CASSLVQGASREQYF.

The chain recombines TRBV2 with TRBJ1-4, with 7 bases lining up with TRBD1. This CDR3 is built from 16 residues. The germline V gene encodes CDR1 SNHLY and CDR2 FYNNEI. The ends lost 6 bases at V and 2 bases at J; junction bases unmatched: 9. The CDR3 DNA follows: TGTGCCAGCAGCCCCGTGAACAGGGGCACTAATGAAAAACTGTTTTTT. This gives the protein CASSPVNRGTNEKLFF.

The rearrangement uses TRBV6-6 and TRBJ2-7; no firm D call. The V and J ends lost 5 bases and 1 base respectively, with 6 bases between them. Germline V CDR1 and CDR2: MNHNY, SVGAGI (reference sequence). The CDR3 is 12 residues long. Here the CDR3 reads CASSQASYEQYF. CDR3 sequence (DNA): TGTGCCAGCAGTCAGGCTTCCTACGAGCAGTACTTC.